This T cell receptor beta chain was obtained from a study of blood T cell repertoires in COVID-19 (dated by TCRdb to the early 2020s). About the full investigation: Samples from collaborators originated in the United States, Italy and Spain and spanned both the acute and convalescent phases of COVID-19. The material from the prospective study consisted of cDNA or gDNA derived from T cells, B-cell-depleted T cells, or PBMCs. Deeply sampled blood TCRbeta repertoires from subjects exposed to, actively infected with, or recovered from COVID-19 were included in the dataset. A freely available public database, intended as a resource for researchers studying the immune response to SARS-CoV-2, is where the repertoires were released. Samples came from the ongoing ImmuneRACE study (first 160 participants) plus 1,254 subjects from 6 global collaborators. Nearly every sample came with metadata listing a de-identified subject ID, COVID-19 status, age in years and sex. Where HLA class I and class II types were available, the types were taken from metadata supplied by the sample provider, not from assay-based typing. Broader findings and caveats from the paper: The quantity of clinical and demographic metadata differed by source and by participant and was supplied without curation.

TCRbeta CDR3 regions were amplified from genomic DNA using the immunoSEQ Assay, a bias-controlled multiplex PCR. The paper's processing steps were these. The number of nucleated cells in each sample was estimated from the amplification of reference gene primers within the assay. To quantify the absolute abundance of each unique TCRbeta CDR3 rearrangement, sequence reads were collapsed and filtered. For each sample, productive Simpson clonality was calculated as the square root of Simpson's diversity index over productive rearrangements. TCRdb retrieved this table from immuneACCESS and kept in-frame rearrangements only. Not all clones are present; in checked studies, unresolved V genes account for under half, and no reason is known for the remainder. Clonal size and the V and J genes are those of that table, whereas D and trimming came from the DNA. Across this sample there are 200,000 to 300,000 clones, with 86% seen only once. 1.6% of the sample is taken by the ten largest.

Another Seattle source contributed samples from volunteer blood donors who had recovered from COVID-19. Each collaborating institution followed its own protocols to collect whole blood in K2EDTA tubes. For TCRbeta analysis, collaborator samples were shipped as frozen whole blood, as isolated PBMCs, or as DNA extracted from either sample type. The germline V gene encodes CDR1 KGHSH and CDR2 LQKENI. The CDR3 contains 12 residues, cysteine and phenylalanine counted. This entry keeps only the CDR3 DNA: 36 bases, framed from base 1. Trimming takes 6 bases from V and 2 bases from J, and the germline ends sit 5 bases apart. Comments on this clone: Its antigen is unknown. Per-base qualities were not stored, and no clone one base away is much larger. The identical CDR3 is also encoded by other nucleotide sequences in the sample.

The material sequenced was peripheral blood. This receptor was identified in a woman aged 55-70 years who had recovered from COVID-19. This receptor chain uses TRBV18 and TRBJ1-5; no D gene is confidently identified. The base sequence is TGTGCCAGCTCCGGGGGCAATCAGCCCCAGCATTTT. This yields the protein CASSGGNQPQHF.